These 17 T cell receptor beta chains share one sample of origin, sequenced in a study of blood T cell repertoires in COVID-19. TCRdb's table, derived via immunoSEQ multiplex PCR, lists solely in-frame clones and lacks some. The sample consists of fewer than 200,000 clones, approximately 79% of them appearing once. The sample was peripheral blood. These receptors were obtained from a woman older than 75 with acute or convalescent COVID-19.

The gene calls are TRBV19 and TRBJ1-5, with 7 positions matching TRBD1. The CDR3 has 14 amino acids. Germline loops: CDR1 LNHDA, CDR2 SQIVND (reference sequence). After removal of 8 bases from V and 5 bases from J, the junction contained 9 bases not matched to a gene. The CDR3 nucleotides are TGTGCCAGTTTATTACAGGGGACGGATCAGCCCCAGCATTTT. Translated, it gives CASLLQGTDQPQHF.

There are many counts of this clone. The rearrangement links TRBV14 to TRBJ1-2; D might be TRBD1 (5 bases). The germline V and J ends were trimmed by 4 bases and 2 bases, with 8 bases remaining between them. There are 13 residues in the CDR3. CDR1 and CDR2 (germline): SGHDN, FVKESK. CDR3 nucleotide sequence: TGTGCCAGCAGCCCCCCAGGGAACTATGGCTACACCTTC. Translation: CASSPPGNYGYTF.

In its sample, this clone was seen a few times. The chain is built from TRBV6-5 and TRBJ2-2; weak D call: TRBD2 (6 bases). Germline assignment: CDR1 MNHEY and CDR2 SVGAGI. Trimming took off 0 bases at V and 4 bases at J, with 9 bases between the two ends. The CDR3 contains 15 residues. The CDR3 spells CASSYSGTATGELFF. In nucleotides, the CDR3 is TGTGCCAGCAGTTACTCCGGGACTGCCACCGGGGAGCTGTTTTTT.

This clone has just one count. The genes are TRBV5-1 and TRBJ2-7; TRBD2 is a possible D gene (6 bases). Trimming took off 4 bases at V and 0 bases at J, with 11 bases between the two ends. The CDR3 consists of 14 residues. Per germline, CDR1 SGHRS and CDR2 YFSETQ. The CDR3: CASSAGLDSYEQYF. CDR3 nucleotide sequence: TGCGCCAGCAGCGCGGGACTGGACTCCTACGAGCAGTACTTC.

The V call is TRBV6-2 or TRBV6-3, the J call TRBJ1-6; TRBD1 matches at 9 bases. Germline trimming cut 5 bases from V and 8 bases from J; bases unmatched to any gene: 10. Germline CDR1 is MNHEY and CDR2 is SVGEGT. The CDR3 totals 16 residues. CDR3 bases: TGTGCCAGCAGTGGGACAGGGCGGGGCGATTATTCACCCCTCCACTTT. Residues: CASSGTGRGDYSPLHF.

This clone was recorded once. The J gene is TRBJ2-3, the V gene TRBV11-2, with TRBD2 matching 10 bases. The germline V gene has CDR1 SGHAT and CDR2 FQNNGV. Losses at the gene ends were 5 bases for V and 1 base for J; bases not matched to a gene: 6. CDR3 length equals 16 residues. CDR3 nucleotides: TGTGCCAGCAGCCCTGGGAGCGGGAGGGGCACAGATACGCAGTATTTT. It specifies CASSPGSGRGTDTQYF.

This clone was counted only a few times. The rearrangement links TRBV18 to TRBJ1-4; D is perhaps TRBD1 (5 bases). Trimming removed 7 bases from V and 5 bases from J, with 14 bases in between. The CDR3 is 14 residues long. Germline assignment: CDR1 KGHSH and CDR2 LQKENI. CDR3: CASCSLRGNEKLFF. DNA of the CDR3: TGTGCCAGCTGTAGTCTCCGGGGGAATGAAAAACTGTTTTTT.

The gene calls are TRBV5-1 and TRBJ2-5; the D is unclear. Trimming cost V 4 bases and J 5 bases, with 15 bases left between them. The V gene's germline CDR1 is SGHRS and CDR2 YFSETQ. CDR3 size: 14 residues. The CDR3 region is CASSPGGNTETQYF. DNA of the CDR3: TGCGCCAGCAGCCCGGGTGGAAACACCGAGACCCAGTACTTC.

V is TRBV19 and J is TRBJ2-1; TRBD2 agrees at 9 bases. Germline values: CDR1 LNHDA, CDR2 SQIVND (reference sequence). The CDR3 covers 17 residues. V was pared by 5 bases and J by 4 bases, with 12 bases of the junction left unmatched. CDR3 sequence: CASSSLGLAGLYNEQFF. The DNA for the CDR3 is TGTGCCAGTAGTTCGCTGGGGCTAGCGGGGTTATACAATGAGCAGTTCTTC.

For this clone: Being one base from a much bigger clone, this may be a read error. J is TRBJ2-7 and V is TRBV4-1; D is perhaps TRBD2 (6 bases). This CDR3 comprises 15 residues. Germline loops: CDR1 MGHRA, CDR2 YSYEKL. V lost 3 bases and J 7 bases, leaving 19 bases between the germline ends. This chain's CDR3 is CASSQNHEWGREQYF. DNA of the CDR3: TGCGCCAGCAGCCAGAACCATGAATGGGGGAGGGAGCAGTACTTC.

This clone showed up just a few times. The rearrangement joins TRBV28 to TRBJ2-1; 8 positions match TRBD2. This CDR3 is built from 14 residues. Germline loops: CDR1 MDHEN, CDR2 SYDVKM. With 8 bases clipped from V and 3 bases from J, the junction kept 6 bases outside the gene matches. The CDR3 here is CASSSGSHYNEQFF. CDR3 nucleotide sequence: TGTGCCAGCTCCAGCGGGAGCCACTACAATGAGCAGTTCTTC.

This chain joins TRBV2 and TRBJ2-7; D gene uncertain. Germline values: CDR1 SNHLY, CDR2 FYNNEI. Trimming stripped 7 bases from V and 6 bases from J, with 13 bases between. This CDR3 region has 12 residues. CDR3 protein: CASNLGVPEQYF. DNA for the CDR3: TGTGCCAGCAACCTCGGAGTCCCCGAGCAGTACTTC.

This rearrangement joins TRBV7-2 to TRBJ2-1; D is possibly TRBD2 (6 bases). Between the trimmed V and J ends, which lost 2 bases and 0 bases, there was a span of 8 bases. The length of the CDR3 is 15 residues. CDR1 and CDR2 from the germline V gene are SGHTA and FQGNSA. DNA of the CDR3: TGTGCCAGCAGCTTATCTAGCGTCTCCTACAATGAGCAGTTCTTC. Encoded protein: CASSLSSVSYNEQFF.

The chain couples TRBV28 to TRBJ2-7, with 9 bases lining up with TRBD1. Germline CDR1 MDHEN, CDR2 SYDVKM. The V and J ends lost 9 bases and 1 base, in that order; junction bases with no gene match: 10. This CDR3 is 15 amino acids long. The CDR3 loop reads CASARAGTGSYEQYF. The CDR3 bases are TGTGCCAGTGCTCGGGCGGGGACAGGGTCCTACGAGCAGTACTTC.

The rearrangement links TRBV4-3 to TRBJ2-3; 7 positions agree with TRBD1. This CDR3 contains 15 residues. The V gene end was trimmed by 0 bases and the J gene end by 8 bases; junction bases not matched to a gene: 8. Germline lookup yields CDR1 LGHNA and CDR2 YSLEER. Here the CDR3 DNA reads TGCGCCAGCAGCCAAGATGACAGGGCATTGGGTACGCAGTATTTT. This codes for CASSQDDRALGTQYF.

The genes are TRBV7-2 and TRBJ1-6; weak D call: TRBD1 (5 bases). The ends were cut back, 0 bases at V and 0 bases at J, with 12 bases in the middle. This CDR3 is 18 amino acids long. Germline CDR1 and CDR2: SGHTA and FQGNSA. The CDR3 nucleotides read TGTGCCAGCAGCTTAGCCCGCCGGGGGAGCTCCTATAATTCACCCCTCCACTTT. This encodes CASSLARRGSSYNSPLHF.

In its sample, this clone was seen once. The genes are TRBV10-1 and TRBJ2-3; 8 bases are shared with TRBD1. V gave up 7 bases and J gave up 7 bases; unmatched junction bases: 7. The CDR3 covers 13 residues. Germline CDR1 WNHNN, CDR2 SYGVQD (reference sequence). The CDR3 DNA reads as TGCGCCAGCATGAGAGACAGGGGTTATACGCAGTATTTT. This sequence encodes CASMRDRGYTQYF.